The rows below give T cell receptor beta chains drawn from one sample of a study of T-cell reconstitution after alpha-beta-depleted transplantation in children. MiXCR was run by TCRdb on the PCR reads, yielding one entry per CDR3 protein. The data show more than 550,000 distinct CDR3 sequences, 8% to 11% seen once. The material was PBMCs from the stem cell graft donor, obtained from the stem cell graft. Receptor source: a human donor who donated a stem cell graft to a child with acute myeloid leukemia. CDR3s leave out the opening cysteine and the closing phenylalanine or tryptophan. Clone size, where shown, is once, few, many, or a class for clones that have expanded.

CDR3aa	len	abundance	v_gene	j_gene
ASSVPGQGSPLH	12	few	TRBV25-1	TRBJ1-6
AWSDTSGPYEQY	12	-	TRBV30	TRBJ2-7
ASSMGRNQPQH	11	once	TRBV19	TRBJ1-5
ASSPGLAGGWGTDTQY	16	few	TRBV5-1	TRBJ2-3
ASNPGTGNYEQY	12	-	TRBV27	TRBJ2-7
ASSLGGAGSDEQF	13	few	TRBV7-9	TRBJ2-1
ASSRLAVPNEQF	12	many	TRBV14	TRBJ2-1
ASSSTASNTEAF	12	few	TRBV7-3	TRBJ1-1
ASSRQVWNTEAF	12	-	TRBV6-1	TRBJ1-1
ASSQARQQRRGGYEQY	16	-	TRBV4-2	TRBJ2-7